Sequencing of this T cell receptor beta chain was carried out in a study of T cells after yellow fever vaccination. Study-wide results and limits: From the bulk population, abundant clonotypes could contaminate and appear within FACS-sorted repertoires.

V was clipped by 9 bases and J by 2 bases; unmatched bases: 4. CDR1 is KGHDR and CDR2 is SFDVKD in the germline V gene. The CDR3 length is 13 residues. TCR cDNA was made by 5'RACE template switching, adding a universal primer site and UMIs. TCRdb independently ran MiXCR on the 5' RACE reads; one entry per CDR3 protein. The table includes hundreds of thousands of distinct CDR3 sequences, around an eighth detected once. Concerning this clonotype itself: Its antigen is as yet unknown.

The sequencing used PBMCs, collected on the day of the yellow fever booster vaccination. The receptor was derived from a man aged 25 to 40 who received the YFV17D yellow fever vaccine. The genes are TRBV24-1 and TRBJ2-7, with TRBD1 identical over 9 bases. Here the CDR3 reads CATGTGKTYEQYF. The CDR3 DNA sequence: TGTGCCACCGGGACAGGGAAAACCTACGAGCAGTACTTC.